The rows below give T cell receptor beta chains drawn from one sample of a study of vaccination effects on CD4 cells after COVID-19. These TCRs' antigens remain unknown. Assay used: immunoSEQ multiplex PCR; TCRdb lists only in-frame clones, some missing. The sample yields approximately 66,000 clones, more than 60% seen once. This specimen consisted of CD4+ T cells from PBMCs cultured without peptide, obtained after COVID-19 vaccination. The receptors originated from a human donor who received a COVID-19 vaccine. The CDR3 runs from the conserved cysteine through the conserved F or W. The D gene is left open where the match is weak. A clone size is listed for some rows: how often the clone was seen (once, few, many), or a class if it is expanded.

CDR3: CARSLGQRGSPLHF
DNA: TGTGCCAGAAGCTTGGGGCAGAGAGGTTCACCCCTCCACTTT
J: TRBJ1-6
size: -
V: TRBV5-3
D: -

CDR3: CASSLWGPVNLSGNTIYF
DNA: TGCGCCAGCAGCTTGTGGGGCCCAGTAAATCTCTCTGGAAACACCATATATTTT
J: TRBJ1-3
size: -
V: TRBV5-1
D: -

CDR3: CSVGNYGYTF
DNA: TGCAGCGTTGGGAACTATGGCTACACCTTC
J: TRBJ1-2
size: -
V: TRBV29-1
D: -

CDR3: CAWSTARETQYF
DNA: TGTGCCTGGAGTACGGCACGAGAGACCCAGTACTTC
J: TRBJ2-5
size: -
V: TRBV30
D: -

CDR3: CASRVGYGYTF
DNA: TGTGCCAGTAGAGTGGGGTATGGCTACACCTTC
J: TRBJ1-2
size: few
V: TRBV19
D: -

CDR3: CASSLAPLEKLFF
DNA: TGTGCCAGCAGCTTAGCCCCCCTGGAAAAACTGTTTTTT
J: TRBJ1-4
size: -
V: TRBV7-6
D: -

CDR3: CASTIGRAANYGYTF
DNA: TGTGCCAGCACAATAGGAAGGGCGGCTAACTATGGCTACACCTTC
J: TRBJ1-2
size: once
V: TRBV6-5
D: -

CDR3: CASSRQASSSYNEQFF
DNA: TGTGCCAGTAGTAGACAGGCGTCCAGCTCCTACAATGAGCAGTTCTTC
J: TRBJ2-1
size: -
V: TRBV19
D: -

CDR3: CASSLNASPTNEKLFF
DNA: TGTGCCAGCAGCCTAAACGCCAGCCCAACTAATGAAAAACTGTTTTTT
J: TRBJ1-4
size: -
V: TRBV2
D: -

CDR3: CASSLVFGNTEAFF
DNA: TGTGCCAGCAGCTTGGTTTTTGGTAACACTGAAGCTTTCTTT
J: TRBJ1-1
size: -
V: TRBV5-6
D: -

CDR3: CAWSAGFGNTIYF
DNA: TGTGCCTGGAGTGCGGGATTTGGAAACACCATATATTTT
J: TRBJ1-3
size: -
V: TRBV30
D: -

CDR3: CASSLAGQGTYGYTF
DNA: TGTGCCAGCAGCCTAGCGGGACAGGGGACATATGGCTACACCTTC
J: TRBJ1-2
size: -
V: TRBV27
D: TRBD1

CDR3: CASSQVWSGGADLAFF
DNA: TGCGCCAGCAGCCAAGTCTGGTCAGGGGGCGCGGATTTGGCTTTCTTT
J: TRBJ1-1
size: few
V: TRBV4-1
D: TRBD1

CDR3: CASSITAGWSEKLFF
DNA: TGTGCCAGTAGTATAACGGCAGGATGGAGTGAAAAACTGTTTTTT
J: TRBJ1-4
size: -
V: TRBV19
D: -

CDR3: CASSTGRTGYLGETQYF
DNA: TGTGCCAGTAGTACAGGACGGACAGGCTATCTCGGAGAGACCCAGTACTTC
J: TRBJ2-5
size: -
V: TRBV19
D: TRBD1

CDR3: CASSLGRGQGSGETQYF
DNA: TGTGCCAGCAGCTTGGGTCGCGGACAGGGGTCGGGCGAGACCCAGTACTTC
J: TRBJ2-5
size: -
V: TRBV5-4
D: TRBD1

CDR3: CASSLSEARLNTEAFF
DNA: TGTGCCAGCAGTTTATCGGAGGCACGCTTGAACACTGAAGCTTTCTTT
J: TRBJ1-1
size: -
V: TRBV28
D: -

CDR3: CASSQDGANTGELFF
DNA: TGTGCCAGCAGTCAGGACGGAGCGAACACCGGGGAGCTGTTTTTT
J: TRBJ2-2
size: -
V: TRBV2
D: -

CDR3: CASGDRVQETQYF
DNA: TGTGCCAGCGGGGACAGGGTCCAAGAGACCCAGTACTTC
J: TRBJ2-5
size: -
V: TRBV19
D: TRBD1

CDR3: CASSVGGGGGSNYGYTF
DNA: TGTGCCAGCAGCGTAGGTGGGGGAGGGGGCTCTAACTATGGCTACACCTTC
J: TRBJ1-2
size: -
V: TRBV9
D: TRBD1

CDR3: CASSSPARWGGDEKLFF
DNA: TGTGCCAGCAGCTCCCCCGCACGGTGGGGCGGTGATGAAAAACTGTTTTTT
J: TRBJ1-4
size: -
V: TRBV7-2
D: -

CDR3: CATSDSKGYYGYTF
DNA: TGTGCCACCAGTGATTCGAAGGGTTACTATGGCTACACCTTC
J: TRBJ1-2
size: -
V: TRBV24-1
D: -

CDR3: CASGTGRDEQFF
DNA: TGTGCCAGCGGGACAGGGCGTGATGAGCAGTTCTTC
J: TRBJ2-1
size: -
V: TRBV28
D: TRBD1

CDR3: CASSQGGGLGAFF
DNA: TGTGCCAGCAGCCAAGGTGGGGGGCTGGGAGCTTTCTTT
J: TRBJ1-1
size: -
V: TRBV3-1/TRBV3-2
D: -

CDR3: CASSPGDRAGETQYF
DNA: TGTGCCAGCAGCCCCGGGGACAGGGCTGGCGAGACCCAGTACTTC
J: TRBJ2-5
size: -
V: TRBV7-3
D: TRBD1

CDR3: CASSEYEGGVNNEQFF
DNA: TGTGCCAGCAGTGAATATGAGGGCGGGGTCAACAATGAGCAGTTCTTC
J: TRBJ2-1
size: -
V: TRBV25-1
D: -

CDR3: CASSLDPDPPNYGYTF
DNA: TGCGCCAGCAGCTTGGATCCGGATCCCCCGAACTATGGCTACACCTTC
J: TRBJ1-2
size: -
V: TRBV5-1
D: -

CDR3: CASSLTGNGYTF
DNA: TGTGCCAGCAGCCTGACAGGGAATGGCTACACCTTC
J: TRBJ1-2
size: -
V: TRBV7-2
D: TRBD1

CDR3: CASSLPQGVQGETQYF
DNA: TGCGCCAGCAGCTTGCCACAGGGAGTACAAGGAGAGACCCAGTACTTC
J: TRBJ2-5
size: -
V: TRBV5-1
D: -

CDR3: CASSQSVTAQYF
DNA: TGTGCCAGCAGCCAATCAGTAACTGCCCAGTACTTC
J: TRBJ2-5
size: -
V: TRBV3-1/TRBV3-2
D: -

CDR3: CASSFHRSGANVLTF
DNA: TGTGCCAGTAGTTTTCACAGGTCTGGGGCCAACGTCCTGACTTTC
J: TRBJ2-6
size: -
V: TRBV19
D: -

CDR3: CASSPPSHIQYF
DNA: TGTGCCAGCAGCCCCCCCTCGCACATTCAGTACTTC
J: TRBJ2-4
size: -
V: TRBV7-2
D: -

CDR3: CAWSVGILRGGYTF
DNA: TGTGCCTGGAGTGTTGGCATCCTGAGGGGTGGCTACACCTTC
J: TRBJ1-2
size: few
V: TRBV30
D: -

CDR3: CASSPRQGLGEAFF
DNA: TGTGCCAGCAGCCCCCGACAGGGGTTAGGTGAAGCTTTCTTT
J: TRBJ1-1
size: few
V: TRBV3-1/TRBV3-2
D: TRBD1

CDR3: CASSPGGQGLYTEAFF
DNA: TGCGCCAGCAGCCCAGGTGGGCAGGGGTTGTACACTGAAGCTTTCTTT
J: TRBJ1-1
size: -
V: TRBV5-1
D: -

CDR3: CASSLWGRTQYF
DNA: TGTGCCAGCAGCTTATGGGGGCGGACCCAGTACTTC
J: TRBJ2-5
size: few
V: TRBV7-2
D: -

CDR3: CASSFWTGGVGDEKLFF
DNA: TGTGCCAGCAGCTTCTGGACAGGGGGTGTCGGGGATGAAAAACTGTTTTTT
J: TRBJ1-4
size: -
V: TRBV7-9
D: TRBD1

CDR3: CASSEAGYSTGELFF
DNA: TGCGCCAGCAGTGAGGCGGGTTATAGCACCGGGGAGCTGTTTTTT
J: TRBJ2-2
size: few
V: TRBV10-1
D: -

CDR3: CASSPPVRGNHQPQHF
DNA: TGTGCCAGCTCACCACCCGTCAGGGGCAACCATCAGCCCCAGCATTTT
J: TRBJ1-5
size: -
V: TRBV18
D: -

CDR3: CASSSQGSYGYTF
DNA: TGTGCCAGCAGTTCACAGGGTTCCTATGGCTACACCTTC
J: TRBJ1-2
size: few
V: TRBV6-2/TRBV6-3
D: -

CDR3: CASSPYSTAGGTEAFF
DNA: TGTGCCAGCTCACCATACTCAACGGCAGGGGGCACTGAAGCTTTCTTT
J: TRBJ1-1
size: -
V: TRBV18
D: TRBD1

CDR3: CAWSFTGGANSPLHF
DNA: TGTGCCTGGAGTTTCACAGGGGGCGCGAATTCACCCCTCCACTTT
J: TRBJ1-6
size: few
V: TRBV30
D: TRBD1

CDR3: CASSLVGQGSFGNTIYF
DNA: TGTGCCAGCAGCTTAGTAGGACAAGGTTCCTTTGGAAACACCATATATTTT
J: TRBJ1-3
size: -
V: TRBV7-2
D: -

CDR3: CASSLMLGGEATDTQYF
DNA: TGCGCCAGCAGCTTGATGTTGGGGGGCGAGGCGACAGATACGCAGTATTTT
J: TRBJ2-3
size: -
V: TRBV5-1
D: -

CDR3: CASTNPTETQYF
DNA: TGTGCCAGCACCAATCCAACAGAGACCCAGTACTTC
J: TRBJ2-5
size: -
V: TRBV6-5
D: -

CDR3: CASSLQDGRVSNQPQHF
DNA: TGCGCCAGCAGCTTGCAAGACGGCAGGGTTAGCAATCAGCCCCAGCATTTT
J: TRBJ1-5
size: -
V: TRBV4-1
D: -

CDR3: CASSYRQGTTDTQYF
DNA: TGTGCCAGCAGTTATCGACAGGGCACCACAGATACGCAGTATTTT
J: TRBJ2-3
size: -
V: TRBV6-5
D: TRBD1

CDR3: CSVVRGNGYTF
DNA: TGCAGCGTTGTGCGGGGGAATGGCTACACCTTC
J: TRBJ1-2
size: -
V: TRBV29-1
D: -

CDR3: CASSEGTAGTGELFF
DNA: TGCGCCAGCAGTGAGGGGACAGCCGGCACCGGGGAGCTGTTTTTT
J: TRBJ2-2
size: -
V: TRBV10-2
D: TRBD1

CDR3: CASSLGGGASYNSPLHF
DNA: TGTGCCAGCAGCTTAGGAGGAGGGGCCTCCTATAATTCACCCCTCCACTTT
J: TRBJ1-6
size: -
V: TRBV7-2
D: -

CDR3: CASRNAVSGNQPQHF
DNA: TGTGCCAGCAGAAACGCGGTATCCGGCAATCAGCCCCAGCATTTT
J: TRBJ1-5
size: -
V: TRBV6-5
D: -

CDR3: CASSPLPGGEAHGYTF
DNA: TGTGCCAGCTCACCACTCCCTGGGGGGGAGGCCCATGGCTACACCTTC
J: TRBJ1-2
size: once
V: TRBV18
D: -

CDR3: CASSRRDQPQHF
DNA: TGTGCCAGCAGCCGAAGGGATCAGCCCCAGCATTTT
J: TRBJ1-5
size: -
V: TRBV5-6
D: -

CDR3: CASSLRVVGANVLTF
DNA: TGCGCCAGCAGCTTAAGGGTAGTTGGGGCCAACGTCCTGACTTTC
J: TRBJ2-6
size: -
V: TRBV5-1
D: -

CDR3: CASSRGGADSGTEAFF
DNA: TGTGCCAGCAGCCGCGGAGGGGCAGATTCTGGCACTGAAGCTTTCTTT
J: TRBJ1-1
size: -
V: TRBV6-6
D: -

CDR3: CASSLGHAEGNTIYF
DNA: TGCGCCAGCAGCTTGGGGCATGCCGAAGGGAACACCATATATTTT
J: TRBJ1-3
size: once
V: TRBV5-1
D: -

CDR3: CASSKSQGNQPQHF
DNA: TGTGCCAGCAGTAAATCCCAGGGCAATCAGCCCCAGCATTTT
J: TRBJ1-5
size: -
V: TRBV25-1
D: -

CDR3: CASNQQGNGHQPQHF
DNA: TGTGCCAGTAACCAACAGGGGAATGGCCATCAGCCCCAGCATTTT
J: TRBJ1-5
size: -
V: TRBV19
D: TRBD1

CDR3: CASKPTGGSDTQYF
DNA: TGTGCCAGCAAACCGACAGGCGGGTCAGATACGCAGTATTTT
J: TRBJ2-3
size: -
V: TRBV6-5
D: -